This T cell receptor (beta chain) was found in a study of vaccination effects on CD4 cells after COVID-19. Study in general: It was a median of 72 days after the second dose that post-vaccine samples were obtained.

Sequenced by immunoSEQ multiplex PCR; TCRdb stores in-frame clones only, minus some. The table lists more than 12,000 clones, over 70% of them singletons. Study-level results: Substantial clonal contraction characterized both infection- and vaccine-induced clones late after vaccination.

On this clone itself: Its antigen remains unknown.

Viral peptide pools were used in the ViraFEST assay to expand antigen-specific CD4+ T cells, and sequencing came afterward. Upon completion of 10 days in culture, CD4+ T cells were isolated. Infection with SARS-CoV-2 occurred in the person between March and December 2020, and PCR confirmed it. Vaccination of participants consisted of two doses of either the BNT162b2 or mRNA-1273 vaccine. Cultures had half their medium replaced with IL-2 medium on days 3 and 7. The CDR3 is made up of 16 amino acids. CDR1 is SGHAT, CDR2 FQNNGV, per germline. Trimming took 3 bases from V and 3 from J, leaving 16 bases between them.

The source material was CD4+ T cells from PBMCs cultured with HCoV-NL63 spike peptides, sampled after COVID-19 vaccination. This TCR was sampled from a human donor who had a prior SARS-CoV-2 infection. The chain has TRBV11-2 and TRBJ2-3; D may be TRBD2 (5 bases). CDR3 in DNA: TGTGCCAGCAGCTTTGGCCTAGCCCTTGGAACAGATACGCAGTATTTT. Translation gives CASSFGLALGTDTQYF.